The sequence of this TCR beta chain was determined in a study of blood T cells in healthy people across ages. CDR3 length: 15 residues. The V end was cut by 2 bases, the J end by 0 bases, with 10 bases between. Looked up from germline, CDR1 is MDHEN and CDR2 is SYDVKM. About 10 milliliters of peripheral blood were drawn from each donor. Using a J-beta primer mix together with a sample-barcoded 5' primer, a second PCR was run for about 6 to 11 cycles. Via MiXCR, TCRdb re-called the 5' RACE reads, giving one row per CDR3 protein. The sample holds about 780,000 distinct CDR3 sequences, around half seen once.

Material: blood. This TCR derives from a man older than 75 in good health. V gene TRBV28 combines with J gene TRBJ1-1; a possible D gene is TRBD1 (6 bases). CDR3 DNA sequence: TGTGCCAGCAGTTTACTGGGGGCAGTGAACACTGAAGCTTTCTTT. This gives the protein CASSLLGAVNTEAFF.